This is a list of T cell receptor beta chains from one sample in a study of radiotherapy plus CTLA-4 blockade in lung cancer. The assay was immunoSEQ multiplex PCR, and TCRdb's table has in-frame clones only and misses some. Of 65,000 to 85,000 clones listed, approximately 73% are singletons. The material sequenced was peripheral blood, taken from a patient treated with radiotherapy plus ipilimumab. These TCRs come from a human donor with non-small cell lung cancer whose response to radiotherapy plus ipilimumab could not be evaluated. Both conserved end residues are part of each CDR3. The D gene is left open where the match is weak. A clone size is listed for some rows: how often the clone was seen (once, few, many), or a class if it is expanded.

cdr3_aa: CAISEPTSGTEAFF
cdr3_nt: TGTGCCATCAGTGAGCCCACGAGTGGCACTGAAGCTTTCTTT
v_call: TRBV10-3
j_call: TRBJ1-1
d_call: .
clone_size: .

cdr3_aa: CASSLVPGLANTGELFF
cdr3_nt: TGCGCCAGCAGCTTGGTACCTGGGCTCGCGAACACCGGGGAGCTGTTTTTT
v_call: TRBV5-1
j_call: TRBJ2-2
d_call: .
clone_size: once

cdr3_aa: CSVDGSQRTGRDYGYTF
cdr3_nt: TGCAGCGTTGATGGGTCACAACGGACAGGGAGGGACTATGGCTACACCTTC
v_call: TRBV29-1
j_call: TRBJ1-2
d_call: TRBD1
clone_size: .

cdr3_aa: CASSLVLAGREETQYF
cdr3_nt: TGTGCCAGCAGCTTGGTACTAGCGGGAAGGGAAGAGACCCAGTACTTC
v_call: TRBV5-4
j_call: TRBJ2-5
d_call: TRBD2
clone_size: .

cdr3_aa: CASSFRGGNTIYF
cdr3_nt: TGTGCCAGCAGCTTTCGCGGGGGAAACACCATATATTTT
v_call: TRBV5-4
j_call: TRBJ1-3
d_call: .
clone_size: .

cdr3_aa: CASSFGDRGLYEQYF
cdr3_nt: TGTGCCAGCAGCTTCGGAGACAGGGGGCTCTACGAGCAGTACTTC
v_call: TRBV11-3
j_call: TRBJ2-7
d_call: TRBD1
clone_size: few

cdr3_aa: CASSLGGLASLYYNEQFF
cdr3_nt: TGTGCCAGCAGCTTGGGGGGACTAGCGAGCCTTTACTACAATGAGCAGTTCTTC
v_call: TRBV11-1
j_call: TRBJ2-1
d_call: TRBD2
clone_size: .

cdr3_aa: CASSLRGTGGPRDTQYF
cdr3_nt: TGCGCCAGCAGCTTAAGAGGGACGGGGGGACCCCGGGATACGCAGTATTTT
v_call: TRBV5-1
j_call: TRBJ2-3
d_call: TRBD2
clone_size: few

cdr3_aa: CSVETLAGGEQFF
cdr3_nt: TGCAGCGTTGAAACACTAGCCGGCGGTGAGCAGTTCTTC
v_call: TRBV29-1
j_call: TRBJ2-1
d_call: .
clone_size: .

cdr3_aa: CASSYSLNQGGEAFF
cdr3_nt: TGTGCCAGCAGCTACTCTCTTAATCAGGGAGGCGAAGCTTTCTTT
v_call: TRBV6-6
j_call: TRBJ1-1
d_call: .
clone_size: .

cdr3_aa: CASSYSRFAAYEQYF
cdr3_nt: TGTGCCAGCAGTTACTCGAGGTTTGCGGCCTACGAGCAGTACTTC
v_call: TRBV6-5
j_call: TRBJ2-7
d_call: .
clone_size: .